This T cell receptor beta chain was obtained from a study of breast tumors, draining lymph nodes, adjacent tissues. Breast cancer patients provided tissue from their axillary draining lymph nodes. With regard to this clonotype: The antigen is undetermined. A much larger clone lies a single base off, so this may be a read error.

In TCRdb, the multiplex PCR reads were re-called with MiXCR into one record per CDR3 protein. The sample has more than 100,000 distinct CDR3 sequences, under 25% seen once. Study-wide points: Most tumor T cells seemingly derive from lymph node, then expand in tumor. That most tumor T cells come from lymph nodes remained unproven. Compared with lymph nodes, tumors were less diverse; compared with nontumor tissue, more.

What was sequenced was axillary lymph node tissue. The origin of this receptor is a female donor with breast cancer. Some clones in this sample may be carry-over from other donors' samples.

CDR3 coding DNA: TGCAGTACTAGAGTCTTCAAAGCGGACAGTTACAATGAGCAGTTCTTC. Translated: CSTRVFKADSYNEQFF. The chain uses TRBV20-1 and TRBJ2-1, with D tentatively TRBD1 (6 bases). This CDR3 has 16 amino acids. The germline CDR1 and CDR2 sequences are DFQATT and SNEGSKA (reference sequence).